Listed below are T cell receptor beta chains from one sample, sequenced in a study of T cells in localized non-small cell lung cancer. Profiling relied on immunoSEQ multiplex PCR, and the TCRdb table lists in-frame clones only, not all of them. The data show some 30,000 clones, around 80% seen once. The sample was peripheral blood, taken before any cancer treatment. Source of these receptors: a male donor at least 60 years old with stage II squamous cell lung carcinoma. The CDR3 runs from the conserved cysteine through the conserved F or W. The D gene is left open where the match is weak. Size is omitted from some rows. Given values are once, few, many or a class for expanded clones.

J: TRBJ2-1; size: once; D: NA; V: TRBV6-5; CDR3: CASSYFRATNEQFF; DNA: TGTGCCAGCAGTTACTTCCGGGCCACTAATGAGCAGTTCTTC
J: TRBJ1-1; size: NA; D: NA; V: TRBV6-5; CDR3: CASSPDSTEAFF; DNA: TGTGCCAGCAGCCCTGACAGCACTGAAGCTTTCTTT
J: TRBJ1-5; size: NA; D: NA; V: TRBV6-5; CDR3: CASSFSRVGQPQHF; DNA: TGTGCCAGCAGTTTTTCCAGGGTTGGGCAGCCCCAGCATTTT
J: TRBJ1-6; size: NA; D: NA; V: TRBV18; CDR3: CASSPHGPSSYNSPLHF; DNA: TGTGCCAGCTCACCCCACGGACCCAGCTCCTATAATTCACCCCTCCACTTT
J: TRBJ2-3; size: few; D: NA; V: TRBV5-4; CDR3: CASSLEEGLTDTQYF; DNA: TGTGCCAGCAGCTTGGAAGAGGGGTTGACAGATACGCAGTATTTT
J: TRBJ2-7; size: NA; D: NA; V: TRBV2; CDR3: CASSEDGGLEQYF; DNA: TGTGCCAGCAGTGAAGACGGAGGTTTGGAGCAGTACTTC
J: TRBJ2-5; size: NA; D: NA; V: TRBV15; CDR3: CATSGGRGETQYF; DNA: TGTGCCACCAGCGGGGGGCGTGGAGAGACCCAGTACTTC
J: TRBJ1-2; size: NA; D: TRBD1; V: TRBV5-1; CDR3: CASSLARTGDGYTF; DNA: TGCGCCAGCAGCTTGGCCCGAACAGGGGATGGCTACACCTTC
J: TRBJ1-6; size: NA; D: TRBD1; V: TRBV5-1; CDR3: CASSAGQDYSPLHF; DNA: TGCGCCAGCAGCGCTGGACAGGATTATTCACCCCTCCACTTT
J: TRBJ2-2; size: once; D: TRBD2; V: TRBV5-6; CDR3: CASSGKERGGTGELFF; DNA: TGTGCCAGCAGCGGGAAGGAGCGGGGAGGCACCGGGGAGCTGTTTTTT
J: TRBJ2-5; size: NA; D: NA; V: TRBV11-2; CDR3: CASSLSWGAGEETQYF; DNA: TGTGCCAGCAGCTTATCATGGGGGGCTGGTGAAGAGACCCAGTACTTC
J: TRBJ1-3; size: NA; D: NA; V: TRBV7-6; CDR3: CASSLGANSGNTIYF; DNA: TGTGCCAGCAGCTTGGGGGCCAACTCTGGAAACACCATATATTTT
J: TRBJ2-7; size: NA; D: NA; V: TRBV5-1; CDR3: CASSEGGAPYEQYF; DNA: TGCGCCAGCAGCGAGGGCGGGGCCCCCTACGAGCAGTACTTC
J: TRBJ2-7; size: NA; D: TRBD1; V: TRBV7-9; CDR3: CASTTRDRGREQYF; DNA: TGTGCCAGCACCACGAGGGACAGGGGGCGCGAGCAGTACTTC
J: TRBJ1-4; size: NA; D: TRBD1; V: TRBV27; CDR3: CASRGPDRWNEKLFF; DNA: TGTGCCAGCAGGGGGCCGGACAGGTGGAATGAAAAACTGTTTTTT
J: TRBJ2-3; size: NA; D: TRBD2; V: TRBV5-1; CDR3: CASSLGSGHTDTQYF; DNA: TGCGCCAGCAGCTTGGGTAGCGGGCACACAGATACGCAGTATTTT
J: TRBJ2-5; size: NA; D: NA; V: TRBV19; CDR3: CASSIDRGGGQETQYF; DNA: TGTGCCAGTAGTATAGATCGGGGTGGGGGCCAAGAGACCCAGTACTTC
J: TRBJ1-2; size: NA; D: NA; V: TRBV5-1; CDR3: CASSLVPPGYTF; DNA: TGCGCCAGCAGCTTGGTTCCTCCGGGCTACACCTTC
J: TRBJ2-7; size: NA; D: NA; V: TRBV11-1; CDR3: CASKHGGDEQYF; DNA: TGTGCCAGCAAGCACGGGGGAGACGAGCAGTACTTC
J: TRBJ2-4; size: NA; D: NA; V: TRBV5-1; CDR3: CASSYGEGDIQYF; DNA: TGCGCCAGCAGCTATGGGGAAGGGGACATTCAGTACTTC
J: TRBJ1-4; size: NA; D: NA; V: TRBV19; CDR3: CASSIGGVTNEKLFF; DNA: TGTGCCAGTAGTATCGGAGGCGTCACTAATGAAAAACTGTTTTTT
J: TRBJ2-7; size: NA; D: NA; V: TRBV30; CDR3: CAWRNSYEQYF; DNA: TGTGCCTGGAGAAACAGCTACGAGCAGTACTTC
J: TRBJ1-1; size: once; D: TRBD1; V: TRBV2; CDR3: CASKKVGQGFGNTEAFF; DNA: TGTGCCAGCAAAAAGGTGGGACAGGGGTTCGGGAACACTGAAGCTTTCTTT
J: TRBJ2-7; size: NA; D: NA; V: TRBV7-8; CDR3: CASSSYRGKGHSSYEQYF; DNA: TGTGCCAGCAGCTCCTACCGTGGGAAAGGTCATAGCTCCTACGAGCAGTACTTC
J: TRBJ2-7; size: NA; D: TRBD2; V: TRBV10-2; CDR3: CASRRGLAVSEQYF; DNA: TGCGCCAGCAGGAGGGGACTAGCGGTCTCCGAGCAGTACTTC
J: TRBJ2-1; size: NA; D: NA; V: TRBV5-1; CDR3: CASSPGQTFSYNEQFF; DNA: TGCGCCAGCAGCCCAGGACAGACTTTCTCCTACAATGAGCAGTTCTTC
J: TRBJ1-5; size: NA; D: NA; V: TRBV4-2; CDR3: CASTPDGRVNQPQHF; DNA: TGTGCCAGCACCCCCGACGGAAGGGTCAATCAGCCCCAGCATTTT
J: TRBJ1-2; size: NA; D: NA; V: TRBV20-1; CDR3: CKFDGYTF; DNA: TGTAAGTTCGATGGCTACACCTTC
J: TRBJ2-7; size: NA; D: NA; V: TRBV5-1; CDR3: CASSLREASEQYF; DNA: TGCGCCAGCAGCTTACGGGAAGCATCCGAGCAGTACTTC
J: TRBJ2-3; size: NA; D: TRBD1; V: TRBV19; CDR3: CASSGWDRLNTDTQYF; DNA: TGTGCCAGTAGTGGATGGGACAGGCTAAACACAGATACGCAGTATTTT
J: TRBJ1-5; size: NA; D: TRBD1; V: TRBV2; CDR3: CASSFTPGTGVGQPQHF; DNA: TGTGCCAGCAGCTTTACCCCCGGGACAGGGGTAGGGCAGCCCCAGCATTTT
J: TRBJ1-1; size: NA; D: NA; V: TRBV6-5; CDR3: CASSPRRDTEAFF; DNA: TGTGCCAGCAGCCCCAGGAGGGACACTGAAGCTTTCTTT
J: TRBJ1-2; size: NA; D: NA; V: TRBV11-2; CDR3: CASSLGGGAMSNYGYTF; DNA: TGTGCCAGCAGCTTAGGAGGAGGCGCGATGTCTAACTATGGCTACACCTTC
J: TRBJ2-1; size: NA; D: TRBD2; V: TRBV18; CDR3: CASSPRTSGKSEQFF; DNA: TGTGCCAGCTCACCACGGACTAGCGGGAAAAGTGAGCAGTTCTTC
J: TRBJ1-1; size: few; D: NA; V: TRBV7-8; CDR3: CASSTRVPNTEAFF; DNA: TGTGCCAGCAGCACCAGGGTACCGAACACTGAAGCTTTCTTT
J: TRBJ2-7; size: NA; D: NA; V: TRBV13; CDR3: CASSARQPTEEQYF; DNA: TGTGCCAGCAGCGCCAGACAGCCCACCGAGGAGCAGTACTTC
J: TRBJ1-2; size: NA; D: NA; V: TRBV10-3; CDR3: CAISGGYGYTF; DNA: TGTGCCATCAGTGGGGGCTATGGCTACACCTTC
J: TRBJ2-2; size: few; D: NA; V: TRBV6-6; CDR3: CASLGGGTGELFF; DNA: TGTGCCAGCTTAGGGGGGGGCACCGGGGAGCTGTTTTTT
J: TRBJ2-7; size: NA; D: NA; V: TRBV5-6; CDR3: CASSFGGYEQYF; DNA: TGTGCCAGCAGCTTTGGGGGGTACGAGCAGTACTTC
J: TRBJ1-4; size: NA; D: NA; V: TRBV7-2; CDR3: CASSLPGTTNEKLFF; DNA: TGTGCCAGCAGCCTGCCAGGGACAACTAATGAAAAACTGTTTTTT
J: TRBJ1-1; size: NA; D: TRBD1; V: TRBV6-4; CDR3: CASSDSGTGGKAFF; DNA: TGTGCCAGCAGTGACTCGGGGACAGGGGGAAAAGCTTTCTTT
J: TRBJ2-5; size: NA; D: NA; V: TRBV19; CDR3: CASSIWGARQETQYF; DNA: TGTGCCAGTAGTATATGGGGGGCCCGACAAGAGACCCAGTACTTC
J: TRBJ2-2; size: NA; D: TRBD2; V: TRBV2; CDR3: CATDAGGLGTGELFF; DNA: TGTGCCACCGACGCGGGGGGGCTCGGCACCGGGGAGCTGTTTTTT
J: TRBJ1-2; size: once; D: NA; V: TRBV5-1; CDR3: CASSLTRGSEGYTF; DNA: TGCGCCAGCAGCTTAACCAGGGGTTCGGAAGGCTACACCTTC
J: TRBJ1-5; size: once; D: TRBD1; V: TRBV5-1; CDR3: CASSEGDRLNQPQHF; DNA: TGCGCCAGCAGCGAGGGGGACAGGTTAAATCAGCCCCAGCATTTT
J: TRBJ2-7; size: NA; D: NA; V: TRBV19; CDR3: CASSRDGIYEQYF; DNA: TGTGCCAGTAGCCGTGACGGGATCTACGAGCAGTACTTC
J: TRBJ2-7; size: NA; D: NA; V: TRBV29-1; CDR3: CSAGTLGEQYF; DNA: TGCAGCGCCGGGACACTAGGCGAGCAGTACTTC
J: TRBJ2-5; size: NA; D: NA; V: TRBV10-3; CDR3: CAISEERETQYF; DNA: TGTGCCATCAGTGAGGAGAGGGAGACCCAGTACTTC
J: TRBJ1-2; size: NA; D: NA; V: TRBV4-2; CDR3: CASSQEGGSTELFYGYTF; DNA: TGTGCCAGCAGCCAAGAAGGAGGGAGCACGGAACTTTTCTATGGCTACACCTTC
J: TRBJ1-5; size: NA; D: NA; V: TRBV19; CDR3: CASSIQASADGNQPQHF; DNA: TGTGCCAGTAGTATACAGGCATCGGCAGATGGCAATCAGCCCCAGCATTTT
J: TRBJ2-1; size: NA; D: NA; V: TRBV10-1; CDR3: CASSRGRGANEQFF; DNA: TGCGCCAGCAGCCGAGGTCGGGGGGCCAATGAGCAGTTCTTC
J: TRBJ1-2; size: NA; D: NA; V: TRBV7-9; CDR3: CASSPWDVNYGYTF; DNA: TGTGCCAGCAGCCCTTGGGACGTTAACTATGGCTACACCTTC
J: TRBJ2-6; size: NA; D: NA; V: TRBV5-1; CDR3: CASSLEGRSGANVLTF; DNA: TGCGCCAGCAGCTTGGAGGGCAGGTCCGGGGCCAACGTCCTGACTTTC
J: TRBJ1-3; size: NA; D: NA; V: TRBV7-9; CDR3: CASSPQGQGNTIYF; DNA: TGTGCCAGCAGCCCACAGGGCCAAGGAAACACCATATATTTT
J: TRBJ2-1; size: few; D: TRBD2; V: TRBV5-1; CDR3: CASSLRTSGNPRDEQFF; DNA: TGCGCCAGCAGCTTGCGCACTAGCGGGAACCCTCGGGATGAGCAGTTCTTC
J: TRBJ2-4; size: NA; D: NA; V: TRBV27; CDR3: CASGRTRGGNIQYF; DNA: TGTGCCAGCGGTCGAACCAGGGGTGGAAACATTCAGTACTTC
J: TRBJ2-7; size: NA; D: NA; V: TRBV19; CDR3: CASSTLMLNEQYF; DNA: TGTGCCAGTAGTACCCTCATGCTCAACGAGCAGTACTTC
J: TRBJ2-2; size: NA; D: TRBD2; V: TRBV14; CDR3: CASSPRTSGGLYTGELFF; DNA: TGTGCCAGCAGCCCGAGGACTAGCGGGGGGCTGTACACCGGGGAGCTGTTTTTT
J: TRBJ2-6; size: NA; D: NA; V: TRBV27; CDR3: CASSLGQSGANVLTF; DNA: TGTGCCAGCAGCCTAGGACAGTCTGGGGCCAACGTCCTGACTTTC